This T cell receptor (beta chain) was documented in a study of blood T cell repertoires in COVID-19. On the study more broadly: PBMCs, B-cell-depleted T cells, or T cells provided the cDNA or gDNA that made up the material.

Data came from immunoSEQ multiplex PCR; TCRdb stores just in-frame clones and leaves some out. This table holds approximately 450,000 clones, 87% found once. V gave up 6 bases and J gave up 7 bases, with 9 bases separating them. CDR3 length equals 12 residues. The germline gives CDR1 MNHEY, CDR2 SVGAGI. The chain has TRBV6-5 and TRBJ1-4, with D uncertain. Material for sequencing was PBMCs or T cells enriched from blood (not recorded which). This clonotype was sampled from a young woman with acute COVID-19. The CDR3 loop is CASRDLAEKLFF. DNA of the CDR3: TGTGCCAGCAGGGATTTAGCTGAAAAACTGTTTTTT.